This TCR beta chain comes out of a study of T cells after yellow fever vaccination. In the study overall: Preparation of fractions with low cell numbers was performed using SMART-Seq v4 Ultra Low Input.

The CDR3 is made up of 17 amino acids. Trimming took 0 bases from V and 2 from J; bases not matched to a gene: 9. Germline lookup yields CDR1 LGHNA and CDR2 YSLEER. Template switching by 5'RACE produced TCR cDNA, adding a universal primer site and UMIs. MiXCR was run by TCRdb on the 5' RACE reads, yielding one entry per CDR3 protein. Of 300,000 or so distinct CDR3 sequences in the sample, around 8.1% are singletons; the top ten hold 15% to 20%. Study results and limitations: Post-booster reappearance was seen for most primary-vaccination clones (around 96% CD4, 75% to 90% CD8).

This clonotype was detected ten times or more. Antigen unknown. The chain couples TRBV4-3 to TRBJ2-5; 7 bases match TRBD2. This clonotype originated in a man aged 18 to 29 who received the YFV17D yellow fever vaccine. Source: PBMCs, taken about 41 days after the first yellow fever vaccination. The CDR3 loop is CASSQDPPGGTQETQYF. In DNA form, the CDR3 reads TGCGCCAGCAGCCAAGATCCTCCCGGGGGGACGCAAGAGACCCAGTACTTC.